This TCR beta chain was identified during a study of T cell responses to AZD1222 COVID-19 vaccine. Study results and caveats: Elevations in Spike-specific TCR breadth and depth followed administration of two AZD1222 doses. In all cases, repertoires were sampled only after the peak T cell response. It was only a handful of AZD1222 recipients who were seropositive at baseline. Females made up more of the donors, who were largely white British, and clonal diversity may have come out too low.

In regard to this clone: Its antigen is unidentified.

V was pared by 2 bases and J by 6 bases, with 11 bases between. The CDR3 length is 14 residues. Per the germline V gene, CDR1 is KGHSH and CDR2 is LQKENI. Clones were read by immunoSEQ multiplex PCR, and TCRdb kept only the in-frame ones, dropping some. The table includes 130,000 to 150,000 clones, more than 80% detected once. The genes are TRBV18 and TRBJ1-5; D remains unclear. The receptor was isolated from an adult in good health. Here the sequenced sample was peripheral blood, taken on day 0 of AZD1222 vaccination. CDR3 DNA: TGTGCCAGCTCACCAGACCTCTCAAGTCAGCCCCAGCATTTT. Translation: CASSPDLSSQPQHF. The full variable domain, its missing parts supplied by reference TRBV18 and TRBJ1-5, is NAGVMQNPRHLVRRRGQEARLRCSPMKGHSHVYWYRQLPEEGLKFMVYLQKENIIDESGMPKERFSAEFPKEGPSILRIQQVVRGDSAAYFCASSPDLSSQPQHFGDGTRLSIL.